A single T cell receptor beta chain is shown here with its context. Its matching antigen is unknown. The data originate from a study of cytomegalovirus exposure and HLA in healthy donors. Study background: Unique TCRs numbering around 80 million, obtained from HLA-typed donors, made up an early data release. Overall study results and limits: Overall, roughly 170 TCR beta chains were annotated as cytomegalovirus-associated. Later analysis placed DRB1 highest and HLA-C lowest in TCR association rates, which differed by HLA locus.

Both 60 Vbeta primers and 13 Jbeta primers went into the PCR. The repertoire was sequenced with immunoSEQ multiplex PCR; TCRdb's copy has only in-frame clones and lacks some. The sample holds 95,000 to 120,000 clones, around 77% seen once. This CDR3 contains 16 residues. The trim removed 3 bases at V and 7 bases at J, leaving 11 bases unmatched. Per germline, CDR1 LNHDA and CDR2 SQIVND (reference sequence). This TCR was recovered from a woman aged 25 to 39 in good health and CMV-seropositive. The specimen sequenced was PBMCs. The chain couples TRBV19 to TRBJ1-2; 10 positions match TRBD1. In DNA, the CDR3 is TGTGCCAGTAGTATGGGTACTAGACAGGGGGCGAGTGGCTACACCTTC. It codes for CASSMGTRQGASGYTF.